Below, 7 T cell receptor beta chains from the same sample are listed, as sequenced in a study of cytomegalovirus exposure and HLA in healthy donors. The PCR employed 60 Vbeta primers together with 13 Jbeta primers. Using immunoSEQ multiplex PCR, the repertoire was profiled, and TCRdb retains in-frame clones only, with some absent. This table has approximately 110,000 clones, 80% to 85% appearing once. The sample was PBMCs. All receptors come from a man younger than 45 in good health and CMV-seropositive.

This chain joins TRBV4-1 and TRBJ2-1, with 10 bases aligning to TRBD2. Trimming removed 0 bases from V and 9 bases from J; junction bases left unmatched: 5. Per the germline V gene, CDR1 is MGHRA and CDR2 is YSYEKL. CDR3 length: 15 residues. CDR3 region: CASSQEEREGIEQFF. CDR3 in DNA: TGCGCCAGCAGCCAAGAGGAGCGGGAGGGAATTGAGCAGTTCTTC.

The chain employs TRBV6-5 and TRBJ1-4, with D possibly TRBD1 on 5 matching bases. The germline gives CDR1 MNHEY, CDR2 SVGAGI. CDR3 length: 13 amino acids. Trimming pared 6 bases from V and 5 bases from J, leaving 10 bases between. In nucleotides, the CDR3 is TGTGCCAGCAGGGGGCTGAGAAATGAAAAACTGTTTTTT. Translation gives CASRGLRNEKLFF.

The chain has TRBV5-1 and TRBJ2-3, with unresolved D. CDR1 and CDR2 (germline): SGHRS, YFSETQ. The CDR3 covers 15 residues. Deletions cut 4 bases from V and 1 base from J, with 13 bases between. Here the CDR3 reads CASSGTAARTDTQYF. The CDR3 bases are TGCGCCAGCAGCGGCACAGCAGCTCGCACAGATACGCAGTATTTT.

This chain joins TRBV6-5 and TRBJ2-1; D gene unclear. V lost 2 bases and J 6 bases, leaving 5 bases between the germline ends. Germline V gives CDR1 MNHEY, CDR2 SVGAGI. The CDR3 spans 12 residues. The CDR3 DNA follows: TGTGCCAGCAGTTACGGCGGCAATGAGCAGTTCTTC. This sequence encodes CASSYGGNEQFF.

CDR3 coding DNA: TGTGCCAGCAGTTCCTCTACTCAGGGTAGAGGCTACACCTTC. Amino acids: CASSSSTQGRGYTF. V is TRBV6-6 and J is TRBJ1-2, with a weak D call TRBD1 (5 bases). The germline V gene has CDR1 MNHNY and CDR2 SVGAGI (reference sequence). V was trimmed by 4 bases and J by 8 bases, leaving 17 bases between them. This CDR3 spans 14 amino acids.

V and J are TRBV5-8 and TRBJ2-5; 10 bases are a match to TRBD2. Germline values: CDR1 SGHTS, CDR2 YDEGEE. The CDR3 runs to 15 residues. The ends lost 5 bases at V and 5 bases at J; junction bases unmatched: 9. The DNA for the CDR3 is TGTGCCAGCAGACCGGGACTAGCGATCGGGGAGACCCAGTACTTC. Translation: CASRPGLAIGETQYF.

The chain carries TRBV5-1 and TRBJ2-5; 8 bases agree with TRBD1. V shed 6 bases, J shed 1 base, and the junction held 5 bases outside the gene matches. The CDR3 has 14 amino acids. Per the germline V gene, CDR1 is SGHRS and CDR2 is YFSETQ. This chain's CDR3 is CASTYGTGQETQYF. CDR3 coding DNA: TGCGCCAGCACTTACGGGACAGGCCAAGAGACCCAGTACTTC.